This TCR beta chain was identified in a study of beta chain features in type 1 diabetes. Study-level findings and limits: For patients and controls alike, PCR might favor shorter templates to the same degree. Significant though moderate, a shortening of TCRB CDR3s appeared in all four CD4+ subsets of Type 1 diabetes patients.

Isolated RNA was reverse transcribed in full, so expressed TCRB transcripts were sequenced. Produced via immunoSEQ multiplex PCR; TCRdb's table is partial and in-frame only. Among 41,000 or so clones listed, 60% to 75% were seen once. Per the germline V gene, CDR1 is SGHNT and CDR2 is YYREEE (reference sequence). V lost 4 bases, J lost 0 bases, and 9 bases stayed unmatched. The CDR3 is 17 amino acids. As for this clone: The antigen remains unidentified.

This sequence joins TRBV5-4 and TRBJ2-2; TRBD1 aligns across 7 bases. The sample was Tregs from blood. The receptor comes from a man aged 25 to 40 with type 1 diabetes. Some clones in this sample may be carry-over from other donors' samples. In DNA form, the CDR3 reads TGTGCCAGCAGCAAACTCCGGGACAGCCCGAACACCGGGGAGCTGTTTTTT. Translated, it gives CASSKLRDSPNTGELFF.